This T cell receptor beta chain derives from a study of T cell responses to AZD1222 COVID-19 vaccine. Data came from immunoSEQ multiplex PCR; TCRdb stores just in-frame clones and leaves some out. The table has 120,000 or so clones, around 84% seen once. Comment on this clone: Its antigen is not identified.

Study results and caveats: Close to half of spike-specific TCRs reportedly recognize unmutated variant regions. Spike-wide coverage was observed for vaccine-associated CD4 TCRs, with dominant responses at 160-218 and 743-854. Most donors were white British and more were female, and clonal diversity was possibly underestimated.

CDR1 LNHDA and CDR2 SQIVND come from the germline V gene (reference sequence). The CDR3 loop spans 15 amino acids. The V segment lost 4 bases and the J segment 7 bases; nucleotides outside the gene matches: 9. The sequencing here drew on peripheral blood, taken 28 days after the second AZD1222 dose. The gene calls are TRBV19 and TRBJ2-5; 10 bases map to TRBD2. This TCR derives from an adult who received the AZD1222 COVID-19 vaccine. CDR3 residues: CASSKASGGVGTQYF. The CDR3 DNA reads as TGTGCCAGTAGTAAGGCCAGCGGGGGGGTTGGGACCCAGTACTTC.